The present T cell receptor (beta chain) was sequenced within a study of T cell responses to AZD1222 COVID-19 vaccine. Study outcomes and limitations: Without day 14 samples, only post-peak T cell repertoires were studied.

Comments on this clone: No antigen is known for it.

The assay was immunoSEQ multiplex PCR, and TCRdb's table has in-frame clones only and misses some. Of approximately 140,000 clones in the sample, around 88% were seen once. The CDR3 sequence is 18 residues long. This TCR came from an adult in good health. This chain connects TRBV21-1 to TRBJ1-4; whether TRBD1, the table's D call, matches the DNA was not checked. TRBV21-1 is classified as a pseudogene. Sample: peripheral blood, taken on day 0 of AZD1222 vaccination. In DNA, the CDR3 is TGTGCCAGCATCGAAAAGGGCGCCTGGACAGGTTTTAATGAAAAACTGTTTTTT. It encodes CASIEKGAWTGFNEKLFF.